Following are 8 T cell receptor beta chains from one sample sequenced in a study of Tregs in tolerant kidney transplant recipients. Clones were read by immunoSEQ multiplex PCR, and TCRdb kept only the in-frame ones, dropping some. Of 100,000 to 150,000 clones in the sample, 85% to 95% were seen once. Sequenced: CD4+ T cells from blood. These receptors were collected from a human donor in good health.

The gene calls are TRBV5-4 and TRBJ2-7, with TRBD2 identical over 7 bases. The CDR3 has 16 residues. Germline loops: CDR1 SGHNT, CDR2 YYREEE (reference sequence). Germline trimming cut 4 bases from V and 2 bases from J; bases unmatched to any gene: 12. CDR3 loop: CASSNLGAGVTYEQYF. The CDR3 DNA reads TGTGCCAGCAGCAATCTAGGGGCGGGAGTAACCTACGAGCAGTACTTC.

This chain connects TRBV5-1 to TRBJ2-3; D tentatively fits TRBD1 or TRBD2 (6 bases each). The ends were cut back, 1 base at V and 8 bases at J, with 11 bases in the middle. CDR3 size: 13 residues. Germline values: CDR1 SGHRS, CDR2 YFSETQ. The CDR3 coding sequence is TGCGCCAGCAGCTTGCTGGAGGGGGGTACGCAGTATTTT. Its protein product is CASSLLEGGTQYF.

This chain links TRBV7-2 with TRBJ2-3; D remains unclear. V was shortened by 5 bases and J by 5 bases, with 11 bases between the two germline ends. The CDR3 totals 13 residues. Germline loops: CDR1 SGHTA, CDR2 FQGNSA. CDR3 bases: TGTGCCAGCAGCCCGGCAGGCCAAGATACGCAGTATTTT. This encodes CASSPAGQDTQYF.

The chain uses TRBV6-1 and TRBJ1-1; 9 bases map to TRBD1. The germline CDR1 and CDR2 sequences are MNHNS and SASEGT. The CDR3 covers 15 residues. V lost 6 bases, J lost 4 bases, and 9 bases stayed unmatched. The CDR3 region has the DNA TGTGCCAGCAGAGGACAGGGGAAGATGCCCACTGAAGCTTTCTTT. It specifies CASRGQGKMPTEAFF.

This chain connects TRBV25-1 to TRBJ2-3; D possibly corresponds to TRBD1 (6 bases). The CDR3 length is 12 residues. The germline V and J ends were trimmed by 6 bases and 3 bases, with 7 bases remaining between them. Germline V lookup: CDR1 MGHDK, CDR2 SYGVNS. The CDR3 DNA is TGTGCCAGCAGCAGGGGAACAGATACGCAGTATTTT. Residues: CASSRGTDTQYF.

The rearrangement links TRBV11-3 to TRBJ2-4, with unresolved D. The V gene lost 1 base and the J gene lost 8 bases, with 12 bases spanning the gap. Germline V gene data show CDR1 as SGHNT and CDR2 as YENEEA. The CDR3 has 14 residues. DNA for the CDR3: TGTGCCAGCAGCTTAGGACCCCCTGGGCACATTCAGTACTTC. It specifies CASSLGPPGHIQYF.

The chain joins TRBV7-9 to TRBJ1-2; possible D gene TRBD1, 5 bases. This CDR3 spans 16 amino acids. The V gene lost 4 bases and the J gene lost 1 base, with 16 bases spanning the gap. CDR1 and CDR2 from the germline V gene are SEHNR and FQNEAQ (reference sequence). The CDR3 protein is CASSYPGVGDNYGYTF. CDR3 bases: TGTGCCAGCAGCTACCCCGGGGTAGGGGATAACTATGGCTACACCTTC.

This rearrangement joins TRBV7-3 to TRBJ2-1; TRBD1 might be the D (6 bases). With 5 bases removed from V and 7 bases from J, the gap between germline ends came to 12 bases. This CDR3 spans 13 amino acids. Germline V gene lookup returns CDR1 SGHTA and CDR2 FQGTGA. The DNA for the CDR3 is TGTGCCAGCAGCGTACAGGGTGCGAATGAGCAGTTCTTC. Encoded protein: CASSVQGANEQFF.